The 18 T cell receptor beta chains below come from one sample, sequenced in a study of T cell responses to AZD1222 COVID-19 vaccine (dated by TCRdb to the early 2020s). Libraries were prepared through the immunoSEQ multiplex PCR assay. This immuneACCESS table, as held by TCRdb, lists in-frame sequences with V and J called but not all clones. Of the missing ones, under half trace to an unresolved V gene in checked studies; the others have no known cause. For this sample there are some 100,000 clones; 80% to 95% appear just once. Roughly 4.5% of the sample is in the top ten clones. Per the publication, the time point label means: baseline before first vaccination. The sequencing here drew on peripheral blood, taken on day 0 of AZD1222 vaccination. Source of these receptors: an adult in good health.

To note about this clone: At one of its ends the junction is not consistent with the germline gene, which may arise from a read error. The chain couples TRBV28 to TRBJ1-2; 7 nucleotides align to TRBD1. Germline lookup yields CDR1 MDHEN and CDR2 SYDVKM. The CDR3 sequence is 13 residues long. CDR3 coding DNA: TGTGCCAGCACTTTACAGGGGAACTATGGCTACACCTTC. Protein: CASTLQGNYGYTF.

The J gene is TRBJ2-2, the V gene TRBV24-1, with 9 bases identical to TRBD2. J gave up 3 bases and V 5 bases, and 12 bases lay outside the gene matches. Germline V gene data show CDR1 as KGHDR and CDR2 as SFDVKD. The CDR3 is 18 amino acids. CDR3 DNA: TGTGCCACCAGTGTTACTACTCCCGGGACTAGCCACACCGGGGAGCTGTTTTTT. Translation gives CATSVTTPGTSHTGELFF.

This sequence joins TRBV7-2 and TRBJ2-5; 12 bases map to TRBD2. This CDR3 spans 17 amino acids. V lost 5 bases and J lost 5; bases outside the gene matches: 12. Germline CDR1 SGHTA, CDR2 FQGNSA. The CDR3 DNA reads TGTGCCAGCAGCCTGGTGGCTAGCGGGGGGGCGGGTGAGACCCAGTACTTC. As protein: CASSLVASGGAGETQYF.

The rearrangement joins TRBV7-2 to TRBJ2-1; a weak D match, TRBD2 (7 bases). Between the trimmed V and J ends, which lost 1 base and 5 bases, there was a span of 15 bases. The CDR3 spans 16 residues. Germline-derived CDR1 and CDR2 are SGHTA and FQGNSA. DNA for the CDR3: TGTGCCAGCAGCTTAGAGAGGGGGGGGACAAACAATGAGCAGTTCTTC. It codes for CASSLERGGTNNEQFF.

This sequence joins TRBV28 and TRBJ1-5; a weak D match, TRBD1 (5 bases). The CDR3 spans 14 residues. Between the trimmed V and J ends, which lost 8 bases and 1 base, there was a span of 12 bases. Germline V CDR1 and CDR2: MDHEN, SYDVKM. CDR3 DNA: TGTGCCAGCGGAGGGGCCGGGAGCAATCAGCCCCAGCATTTT. Protein product: CASGGAGSNQPQHF.

This chain links TRBV6-5 with TRBJ2-3; the D gene is possibly TRBD1 (6 bases). Germline values: CDR1 MNHEY, CDR2 SVGAGI. This CDR3 region has 15 residues. V lost 0 bases and J 3 bases, leaving 10 bases between the germline ends. The CDR3 DNA is TGTGCCAGCAGTTACTCGAGTCAGGGGACAGATACGCAGTATTTT. It is translated as CASSYSSQGTDTQYF.

This sequence joins TRBV28 and TRBJ2-5; 7 bases map to TRBD1. V trimming: 6 bases; J trimming: 7 bases; junction bases outside the gene matches: 11. Germline CDR1 reads MDHEN; CDR2 reads SYDVKM. CDR3 length equals 14 residues. The CDR3 nucleotides are TGTGCCAGCAGAAGACAGGGATCTGGTTGGACCCAGTACTTC. Protein sequence: CASRRQGSGWTQYF.

The V gene is TRBV28, the J gene TRBJ2-2; the D is unclear. Trimming cost V 5 bases and J 7 bases, with 5 bases left between them. The CDR3 is made up of 11 amino acids. Germline lookup yields CDR1 MDHEN and CDR2 SYDVKM. The CDR3 sequence: CASSSFGELFF. In DNA form, the CDR3 reads TGTGCCAGCAGTAGTTTCGGGGAGCTGTTTTTT.

This chain joins TRBV11-2 and TRBJ2-7; 11 nucleotides align to TRBD1. The junction had 6 bases not matched to a gene; V was cut back by 5 bases and J by 6 bases. There are 14 residues in the CDR3. Germline loops: CDR1 SGHAT, CDR2 FQNNGV. The CDR3 spells CASSRSGQGVEQYF. CDR3 bases: TGTGCCAGCAGCAGATCGGGACAGGGGGTCGAGCAGTACTTC.

This clone was detected once. The chain recombines TRBV5-8 with TRBJ2-7, with D hard to call. V gave up 2 bases and J gave up 3 bases, with 6 bases separating them. Germline loops: CDR1 SGHTS, CDR2 YDEGEE. CDR3 size: 12 residues. CDR3 nucleotides: TGTGCCAGCAGCTTATCCGGCTACGAGCAGTACTTC. It codes for CASSLSGYEQYF.

This rearrangement joins TRBV5-1 to TRBJ2-2; no definite D call. From germline, CDR1 is SGHRS and CDR2 YFSETQ. Trimming removed 0 bases from V and 0 bases from J, with 6 bases in between. The CDR3 length is 15 residues. CDR3 bases: TGCGCCAGCAGCTTGGGTACGTCGAACACCGGGGAGCTGTTTTTT. It encodes CASSLGTSNTGELFF.

The chain recombines TRBV19 with TRBJ2-6, with D perhaps TRBD1 (5 bases). Between the trimmed V and J ends, which lost 1 base and 0 bases, there was a span of 10 bases. CDR1 is LNHDA and CDR2 is SQIVND in the germline V gene (reference sequence). The CDR3 sequence is 17 residues long. CDR3 amino acids: CASSIAGAFSGANVLTF. For the CDR3, the DNA is TGTGCCAGTAGTATAGCTGGGGCGTTCTCTGGGGCCAACGTCCTGACTTTC.

The rearrangement links TRBV9 to TRBJ2-1; TRBD2 matches 7 bases. The ends lost 2 bases at V and 0 bases at J; junction bases unmatched: 14. The CDR3 is 19 residues long. CDR1 is SGDLS and CDR2 is YYNGEE in the germline V gene. DNA for the CDR3: TGTGCCAGCAGCGTTTCGCTCCCAAGGGGCGGGGGCTCCTACAATGAGCAGTTCTTC. Amino acids: CASSVSLPRGGGSYNEQFF.

The chain links TRBV4-3 to TRBJ2-5, with TRBD2 identical over 8 bases. V dropped 4 bases and J dropped 5; count of bases not matched to a gene: 30. CDR3 size: 22 residues. Germline loops: CDR1 LGHNA, CDR2 YSLEER. CDR3 DNA: TGCGCCAGCAGCCCGGTGGTGCGAGGGGAGGGGTACTGGCGGGGGGAAACGGAGACCCAGTACTTC. Translated, it gives CASSPVVRGEGYWRGETETQYF.

The rearrangement uses TRBV29-1 and TRBJ2-3; D not certain. Deletions cut 6 bases from V and 3 bases from J, with 7 bases between. This CDR3 region has 11 residues. Germline CDR1 SQVTM, CDR2 ANQGSEA. The CDR3, as DNA: TGCAGCGTAGCCCTTACAGATACGCAGTATTTT. This gives the protein CSVALTDTQYF.

This clone appeared once. V usage is TRBV6-4 and J usage is TRBJ2-2, with TRBD1 matching over 7 bases. The CDR3 runs to 15 residues. Germline CDR1 MRHNA, CDR2 SNTAGT. V shed 2 bases, J shed 3 bases, and the junction held 3 bases outside the gene matches. Here the CDR3 reads CASSDRGPYTGELFF. The CDR3 DNA sequence: TGTGCCAGCAGTGACAGGGGGCCTTACACCGGGGAGCTGTTTTTT.

This rearrangement joins TRBV2 to TRBJ2-7; D not resolved. Trimming removed 6 bases from V and 0 bases from J, with 15 bases in between. Germline values: CDR1 SNHLY, CDR2 FYNNEI. The CDR3 is made up of 15 amino acids. The DNA of the CDR3 is TGTGCCAGCAGACCTTTTTACCCCAGCTCCTACGAGCAGTACTTC. As protein: CASRPFYPSSYEQYF.

This chain uses TRBV3-1 (or the pseudogene TRBV3-2) with TRBJ2-1; maybe TRBD2 (6 bases). The CDR3 runs to 13 residues. The V gene lost 6 bases and the J gene lost 6 bases, with 12 bases spanning the gap. In germline, CDR1 is LGHDT, CDR2 YNNKEL (reference sequence). CDR3 amino acids: CASRLGRFNEQFF. CDR3 nucleotide sequence: TGTGCCAGCAGACTAGGGAGGTTCAATGAGCAGTTCTTC.